These T cell receptor beta chains were read from a single sample in a study of cytomegalovirus exposure and HLA in healthy donors. The data were produced by immunoSEQ multiplex PCR, yet TCRdb's version contains in-frame clones alone and is incomplete. In the table there are about 150,000 clones, 84% of which are singletons. Sequenced sample: PBMCs. Receptor source: a boy aged 2 to 10 in good health and CMV-seronegative. The CDR3 runs from the conserved cysteine through the conserved F or W. D genes are given only for firm matches. Expanded clones are given a class, and other clones once, few, many or no size at all.

once	TRBV2	.	TRBJ1-3	TGTGCCAGCAGGGGGTCCGGGATACAGCCCCATTTCTCTGGAAACACCATATATTTT	CASRGSGIQPHFSGNTIYF
.	TRBV6-1	.	TRBJ2-1	TGTGCCAGCAGTGAACAGGGATCCTACAATGAGCAGTTCTTC	CASSEQGSYNEQFF
.	TRBV7-8	.	TRBJ1-1	TGTGCCAGCAGCGCAGAGAACACTGAAGCTTTCTTT	CASSAENTEAFF
.	TRBV19	TRBD1	TRBJ2-2	TGTGCCAGTAGGGTCGGGACAGGGGGCTCCGGGGAGCTGTTTTTT	CASRVGTGGSGELFF
few	TRBV5-8	TRBD1	TRBJ1-2	TGTGCCAGCAGCTTCGAACGGACAGGGGGCATCAGTGGCTACACCTTC	CASSFERTGGISGYTF
.	TRBV18	TRBD1	TRBJ2-7	TGTGCCAGCTCCCACCAAACCGGGGGGACAGGGGCATGGGAGCAGTACTTC	CASSHQTGGTGAWEQYF
once	TRBV30	TRBD2	TRBJ2-7	TGTGCCTGGAGCACTTTAGCGGGAGGAACCTCCGAGGGGGAGCAGTACTTC	CAWSTLAGGTSEGEQYF
once	TRBV27	.	TRBJ1-2	TGTGCCAGCAGTTTACTGGCAGGGTATGGCTACACCTTC	CASSLLAGYGYTF
.	TRBV10-3	TRBD2	TRBJ2-3	TGTGCCATCAGCGGGACTAGCGGGAGGGCCGGAACAGATACGCAGTATTTT	CAISGTSGRAGTDTQYF
.	TRBV19	TRBD2	TRBJ2-7	TGTGCCAGCAGTTGGGCGGGAGGTGTCTACGAGCAGTACTTC	CASSWAGGVYEQYF
.	TRBV27	TRBD2	TRBJ2-7	TGTGCCAGCAGTTTATCGCCCCCGATGGGAGGGCCCGTCGAGCAGTACTTC	CASSLSPPMGGPVEQYF
.	TRBV28	.	TRBJ1-5	TGTGCCAGCAGTTTTCAGGGGTTCCCAAAGGGGCCCCAGCATTTT	CASSFQGFPKGPQHF
.	TRBV9	TRBD1	TRBJ2-7	TGTGCCAGCAGCGTAGGTTGGGACAGGGTAAGCGAGCAGTACTTC	CASSVGWDRVSEQYF
.	TRBV21-1	.	TRBJ1-5	TGTGCCAGCAGCAAACCATCAGGGGGCCCATATAGCAATCAGCCCCAGCATTTT	CASSKPSGGPYSNQPQHF
few	TRBV6-1	.	TRBJ1-1	TGTGCCAGCAGTGGCCGACAGTTCGAGCCGAACACTGAAGCTTTCTTT	CASSGRQFEPNTEAFF
.	TRBV28	TRBD1	TRBJ1-5	TGTGCCAGCAGTTTATATTTTGGTTGGGGCCGTCTTCTACAGGGGGCGGGTCAGCCCCAGCATTTT	CASSLYFGWGRLLQGAGQPQHF
.	TRBV28	TRBD2	TRBJ2-7	TGTGCCAGCAGAACTACGGGACTAGGATTTTACGAGCAGTACTTC	CASRTTGLGFYEQYF
.	TRBV6-5	TRBD1	TRBJ2-7	TGTGCCAGCAGTAGCCGGGACAGGGGGCTCGAGCAGTACTTC	CASSSRDRGLEQYF
.	TRBV29-1	.	TRBJ2-1	TGCAGCGTTGGAGCTAGCAAGTACAATGAGCAGTTCTTC	CSVGASKYNEQFF
once	TRBV7-3	TRBD2	TRBJ2-3	TGTGCCAGCAGCCTACCTACTAGCGGTGTACCAGATACGCAGTATTTT	CASSLPTSGVPDTQYF
.	TRBV6-1	.	TRBJ2-7	TGTGCCAGCGGTAGACAGTCCTACGAGCAGTACTTC	CASGRQSYEQYF
.	TRBV27	TRBD1	TRBJ2-7	TGTGCCAGCAGTGCGTCGGGACAGGCCTACGAGCAGTACTTC	CASSASGQAYEQYF
.	TRBV4-1	.	TRBJ1-5	TGCGCCAGCAGCCAAGAGCCCACAAGTACTATCCAGCCCCAGCATTTT	CASSQEPTSTIQPQHF
.	TRBV27	.	TRBJ2-5	TGTGCCAGCAGTCCCCGAAATATGGTAGCCGAGACCCAGTACTTC	CASSPRNMVAETQYF
.	TRBV11-3	TRBD2	TRBJ2-5	TGTGCCAGCAGCTTAGGAGTAGCGGGAGTGGCCCAAGAGACCCAGTACTTC	CASSLGVAGVAQETQYF
.	TRBV6-1	TRBD1	TRBJ1-5	TGTGCCAGCAGTCGCGGACAGGGGGTTCCCCAGCCCCAGCATTTT	CASSRGQGVPQPQHF